This is a list of T cell receptor beta chains from one sample in a study of cytomegalovirus exposure and HLA in healthy donors. The data were produced by immunoSEQ multiplex PCR, yet TCRdb's version contains in-frame clones alone and is incomplete. The table includes under 200,000 clones, about four fifths detected once. The sample consisted of PBMCs. These TCRs come from a woman between 45 and 60 years old in good health and CMV-seronegative. Each CDR3 is given with its conserved first and last residue. Each record gives: CDR3 DNA, CDR3 protein, J gene, clone size, D gene, V gene. The D gene is left open where the match is weak. A row's size may be missing; if present it is once, few, many or a size class.

cdr3_nt: TGTGCCAGTAGCAGACAGGAGAGCTACGAGCAGTACTTC; cdr3_aa: CASSRQESYEQYF; j_call: TRBJ2-7; clone_size: NA; d_call: NA; v_call: TRBV19
cdr3_nt: TGTGCCAGCAGCCCGGGACTAGCGGCCAACAATGAGCAGTTCTTC; cdr3_aa: CASSPGLAANNEQFF; j_call: TRBJ2-1; clone_size: once; d_call: TRBD2; v_call: TRBV11-2
cdr3_nt: TGTGCCAGCAGTGAACTAGGAATTTCTATGAACACTGAAGCTTTCTTT; cdr3_aa: CASSELGISMNTEAFF; j_call: TRBJ1-1; clone_size: once; d_call: NA; v_call: TRBV6-1
cdr3_nt: TGTGCCAGTAGTCTACGGACAGGGGGTAACATTCAGTACTTC; cdr3_aa: CASSLRTGGNIQYF; j_call: TRBJ2-4; clone_size: NA; d_call: TRBD1; v_call: TRBV19
cdr3_nt: TGTGCCAGCAGCCTGCGGGGACTTCTACTCGGGAACAATGAGCAGTTCTTC; cdr3_aa: CASSLRGLLLGNNEQFF; j_call: TRBJ2-1; clone_size: NA; d_call: NA; v_call: TRBV7-9
cdr3_nt: TGTGCCAGCAGCTTAGGGACAGCCCATCCCGGGGAGCTGTTTTTT; cdr3_aa: CASSLGTAHPGELFF; j_call: TRBJ2-2; clone_size: few; d_call: TRBD1; v_call: TRBV5-4
cdr3_nt: TGTGCCAGCAGAGACAGGGATGCTGGGGCCAACGTCCTGACTTTC; cdr3_aa: CASRDRDAGANVLTF; j_call: TRBJ2-6; clone_size: NA; d_call: TRBD1; v_call: TRBV2
cdr3_nt: TGTGCCTGGACAAGGGGAACTAATGAAAAACTGTTTTTT; cdr3_aa: CAWTRGTNEKLFF; j_call: TRBJ1-4; clone_size: NA; d_call: NA; v_call: TRBV30
cdr3_nt: TGTGCCAGCAGTCCTAGGCTAGCGGGAGGATACAATGAGCAGTTCTTC; cdr3_aa: CASSPRLAGGYNEQFF; j_call: TRBJ2-1; clone_size: NA; d_call: TRBD2; v_call: TRBV27
cdr3_nt: TGTGCCAGCAGAGAAACAGGGGGCGGAGAGACCCAGTACTTC; cdr3_aa: CASRETGGGETQYF; j_call: TRBJ2-5; clone_size: NA; d_call: TRBD1; v_call: TRBV6-1
cdr3_nt: TGTGCCAGCACCAACCCCCCGACCGGGACAGGGTCGAGCACCGGGGAGCTGTTTTTT; cdr3_aa: CASTNPPTGTGSSTGELFF; j_call: TRBJ2-2; clone_size: few; d_call: TRBD1; v_call: TRBV5-8
cdr3_nt: TGTGCCAGCAGCTTAGAGTCGGGTTATCGTCAGCCCCAGCATTTT; cdr3_aa: CASSLESGYRQPQHF; j_call: TRBJ1-5; clone_size: few; d_call: NA; v_call: TRBV7-2
cdr3_nt: TGTGCCAGCAGTTATTCCGGCAGGGGCCAGGGTGAGCAGTTCTTC; cdr3_aa: CASSYSGRGQGEQFF; j_call: TRBJ2-1; clone_size: few; d_call: NA; v_call: TRBV6-5
cdr3_nt: TGCGCCAGCCAACAGGGGGCTGCCACCTACGAGCAGTACTTC; cdr3_aa: CASQQGAATYEQYF; j_call: TRBJ2-7; clone_size: NA; d_call: TRBD1; v_call: TRBV5-1
cdr3_nt: TGTGCCAGCACCCGAGGGGGATCCCCCGGGGCTAACTATGGCTACACCTTC; cdr3_aa: CASTRGGSPGANYGYTF; j_call: TRBJ1-2; clone_size: NA; d_call: NA; v_call: TRBV5-6
cdr3_nt: TGTGCCAGCAGTTCCCAATCCACAGATACGCAGTATTTT; cdr3_aa: CASSSQSTDTQYF; j_call: TRBJ2-3; clone_size: NA; d_call: NA; v_call: TRBV27
cdr3_nt: TGCGCCAGCAGCGGGACATTGGGTGGGGCTGGTGAGCAGTTCTTC; cdr3_aa: CASSGTLGGAGEQFF; j_call: TRBJ2-1; clone_size: NA; d_call: NA; v_call: TRBV5-1
cdr3_nt: TGTGCCAGCAGCCCCCTAGCGGGGAGTGAGCAGTTCTTC; cdr3_aa: CASSPLAGSEQFF; j_call: TRBJ2-1; clone_size: NA; d_call: TRBD2; v_call: TRBV7-2
cdr3_nt: TGTGCCTGGAGTGTACTAGGTACCGGCCTAGTAGGCTACACCTTC; cdr3_aa: CAWSVLGTGLVGYTF; j_call: TRBJ1-2; clone_size: NA; d_call: NA; v_call: TRBV30
cdr3_nt: TGTGCCAGCAGCTTGGTGTGGGACACCGAGCAGTACTTC; cdr3_aa: CASSLVWDTEQYF; j_call: TRBJ2-7; clone_size: NA; d_call: NA; v_call: TRBV5-8
cdr3_nt: TGTGCCAGCAGCTTAGTTAGCGGGAGCTACGAGCAGTACTTC; cdr3_aa: CASSLVSGSYEQYF; j_call: TRBJ2-7; clone_size: NA; d_call: TRBD2; v_call: TRBV11-2
cdr3_nt: TGCGCCAGCACGCAGGGACTGATTGCCGACGAGCAGTACTTC; cdr3_aa: CASTQGLIADEQYF; j_call: TRBJ2-7; clone_size: NA; d_call: NA; v_call: TRBV5-1
cdr3_nt: TGTGCCAGCAGGACTAGCGGGGGGTACAATGAGCAGTTCTTC; cdr3_aa: CASRTSGGYNEQFF; j_call: TRBJ2-1; clone_size: NA; d_call: TRBD2; v_call: TRBV7-2
cdr3_nt: TGTGCCAGCAGCGTAGGCCACGGTTCCCAAGAGACCCAGTACTTC; cdr3_aa: CASSVGHGSQETQYF; j_call: TRBJ2-5; clone_size: NA; d_call: NA; v_call: TRBV9
cdr3_nt: TGTGCCAGCAGTTACCTGGGAGACCCCTATGGCTACACCTTC; cdr3_aa: CASSYLGDPYGYTF; j_call: TRBJ1-2; clone_size: NA; d_call: NA; v_call: TRBV27
cdr3_nt: TGTGCCAGCTCACCAGGGGCAAGCTCTGGAAACACCATATATTTT; cdr3_aa: CASSPGASSGNTIYF; j_call: TRBJ1-3; clone_size: NA; d_call: NA; v_call: TRBV18
cdr3_nt: TGCGCCAGCCGCGAGGGACTGAGCTCTGGGGCCAACGTCCTGACTTTC; cdr3_aa: CASREGLSSGANVLTF; j_call: TRBJ2-6; clone_size: NA; d_call: NA; v_call: TRBV5-1
cdr3_nt: TGCGCCAGCAGCCCGGGTTCGGGCTACGAGCAGTACTTC; cdr3_aa: CASSPGSGYEQYF; j_call: TRBJ2-7; clone_size: NA; d_call: NA; v_call: TRBV10-1
cdr3_nt: TGTGCCAGCAGCTTTTATGTCGGACAGAGGAGCGGTGAGCAGTTCTTC; cdr3_aa: CASSFYVGQRSGEQFF; j_call: TRBJ2-1; clone_size: NA; d_call: NA; v_call: TRBV7-3
cdr3_nt: TGTGCCAGTAGCCTGTGGACTAGCGGGTCCGGGGAGCTGTTTTTT; cdr3_aa: CASSLWTSGSGELFF; j_call: TRBJ2-2; clone_size: NA; d_call: TRBD2; v_call: TRBV19
cdr3_nt: TGTGCCACCAGCACCCGGAGGGGTTTCGAGACCCAGTACTTC; cdr3_aa: CATSTRRGFETQYF; j_call: TRBJ2-5; clone_size: NA; d_call: NA; v_call: TRBV15
cdr3_nt: TGTGCCAGCAGTTTCGGGGCGGGAGAGGTACCCACAGATACGCAGTATTTT; cdr3_aa: CASSFGAGEVPTDTQYF; j_call: TRBJ2-3; clone_size: once; d_call: TRBD2; v_call: TRBV28
cdr3_nt: TGTGCCAGCAGCCATAGAGGACAGGGGGTAGGGGAAAAACTGTTTTTT; cdr3_aa: CASSHRGQGVGEKLFF; j_call: TRBJ1-4; clone_size: NA; d_call: TRBD1; v_call: TRBV7-2
cdr3_nt: TGTGCCAGCGGTACCTACTCTGGAAACACCATATATTTT; cdr3_aa: CASGTYSGNTIYF; j_call: TRBJ1-3; clone_size: few; d_call: NA; v_call: TRBV28
cdr3_nt: TGTGCCAGCAGTTACTCGATCGCGGGGAATAATTCACCCCTCCACTTT; cdr3_aa: CASSYSIAGNNSPLHF; j_call: TRBJ1-6; clone_size: NA; d_call: NA; v_call: TRBV6-5
cdr3_nt: TGTGCCAGCTCACCACGGGCGATAGCGGGAACGAACACCGGGGAGCTGTTTTTT; cdr3_aa: CASSPRAIAGTNTGELFF; j_call: TRBJ2-2; clone_size: NA; d_call: TRBD2; v_call: TRBV18
cdr3_nt: TGTGCCAGCAGTTACTGGGAGCAAGAGACCCAGTACTTC; cdr3_aa: CASSYWEQETQYF; j_call: TRBJ2-5; clone_size: NA; d_call: NA; v_call: TRBV6-6
cdr3_nt: TGTGCCAGCAGTGATGACTTGAACACTGAAGCTTTCTTT; cdr3_aa: CASSDDLNTEAFF; j_call: TRBJ1-1; clone_size: NA; d_call: NA; v_call: TRBV2
cdr3_nt: TGCGCCAGCGCAACAACAGCCATCGACACCGGGGAGCTGTTTTTT; cdr3_aa: CASATTAIDTGELFF; j_call: TRBJ2-2; clone_size: NA; d_call: NA; v_call: TRBV4-1
cdr3_nt: TGTGCCAGCTCACTATCCGGGACAGGGAGGCCCTACGAGCAGTACTTC; cdr3_aa: CASSLSGTGRPYEQYF; j_call: TRBJ2-7; clone_size: NA; d_call: TRBD1; v_call: TRBV18
cdr3_nt: TGTGCCAGCAGTTCGGGACTAGCGGGAGGCAACACAGATACGCAGTATTTT; cdr3_aa: CASSSGLAGGNTDTQYF; j_call: TRBJ2-3; clone_size: NA; d_call: TRBD2; v_call: TRBV28
cdr3_nt: TGTGCCAGCAGCTTAGCTGTGAACACTGAAGCTTTCTTT; cdr3_aa: CASSLAVNTEAFF; j_call: TRBJ1-1; clone_size: few; d_call: NA; v_call: TRBV11-2
cdr3_nt: TGTGCCAGCAGTGCGGAGTACTATGGCTACACCTTC; cdr3_aa: CASSAEYYGYTF; j_call: TRBJ1-2; clone_size: NA; d_call: NA; v_call: TRBV25-1
cdr3_nt: TGCGCCAGCAGCCAAGAGGGCTACCCCACAGATACGCAGTATTTT; cdr3_aa: CASSQEGYPTDTQYF; j_call: TRBJ2-3; clone_size: few; d_call: NA; v_call: TRBV4-1
cdr3_nt: TGCGCCAGCAGCCCCGGGACAGATTGGAGCAATCAGCCCCAGCATTTT; cdr3_aa: CASSPGTDWSNQPQHF; j_call: TRBJ1-5; clone_size: few; d_call: TRBD1; v_call: TRBV10-2
cdr3_nt: TGTGCCATCAGTGAGTCCTGGACAGACCCTAACTATGGCTACACCTTC; cdr3_aa: CAISESWTDPNYGYTF; j_call: TRBJ1-2; clone_size: NA; d_call: NA; v_call: TRBV10-3
cdr3_nt: TGTGCCAGCAGCTCCCCTTTGGGAGAAGGGAGTCGGTACGAGCAGTACTTC; cdr3_aa: CASSSPLGEGSRYEQYF; j_call: TRBJ2-7; clone_size: NA; d_call: NA; v_call: TRBV7-9
cdr3_nt: TGTGCTGTGGACTGGAGGTACTTC; cdr3_aa: CAVDWRYF; j_call: TRBJ2-7; clone_size: NA; d_call: NA; v_call: TRBV30
cdr3_nt: TGTGCCAGCTCTTCCGGGACTAGCGTAGAGACCCAGTACTTC; cdr3_aa: CASSSGTSVETQYF; j_call: TRBJ2-5; clone_size: NA; d_call: TRBD2; v_call: TRBV18
cdr3_nt: TGCAGCGTTCTGGGAGACGGAAATTACGAGCAGTACTTC; cdr3_aa: CSVLGDGNYEQYF; j_call: TRBJ2-7; clone_size: NA; d_call: NA; v_call: TRBV29-1
cdr3_nt: TGTGCCAGCAGCAACTACCGGACAGGGGGGGGTGAGCAGTTCTTC; cdr3_aa: CASSNYRTGGGEQFF; j_call: TRBJ2-1; clone_size: NA; d_call: NA; v_call: TRBV21-1
cdr3_nt: TGTGCCAGCAGTTCCCAGGCACAAGGAACCTACGAGCAGTACTTC; cdr3_aa: CASSSQAQGTYEQYF; j_call: TRBJ2-7; clone_size: NA; d_call: NA; v_call: TRBV28
cdr3_nt: TGTGCCAGCAGTGATGGGACAGGAAATGAAAAACTGTTTTTT; cdr3_aa: CASSDGTGNEKLFF; j_call: TRBJ1-4; clone_size: once; d_call: TRBD1; v_call: TRBV2
cdr3_nt: TGTGCCACCAGCAGAGATGGGGGAGCGGGAAGGGTCAATCAGCCCCAGCATTTT; cdr3_aa: CATSRDGGAGRVNQPQHF; j_call: TRBJ1-5; clone_size: NA; d_call: NA; v_call: TRBV15
cdr3_nt: TGTGCCTGGGCGCCTATGAAGAATGAGCAGTTCTTC; cdr3_aa: CAWAPMKNEQFF; j_call: TRBJ2-1; clone_size: NA; d_call: NA; v_call: TRBV30
cdr3_nt: TGTGCCAGTAGTTCGCGGACAGGGATGAACACTGAAGCTTTCTTT; cdr3_aa: CASSSRTGMNTEAFF; j_call: TRBJ1-1; clone_size: NA; d_call: TRBD1; v_call: TRBV19
cdr3_nt: TGTGCCAGCAGCCCCGGTGACAGGGGCGATGAAAAACTGTTTTTT; cdr3_aa: CASSPGDRGDEKLFF; j_call: TRBJ1-4; clone_size: NA; d_call: TRBD1; v_call: TRBV7-9